Listed below are T cell receptor beta chains from one sample, sequenced in a study of cytomegalovirus exposure and HLA in healthy donors. Sequenced by immunoSEQ multiplex PCR; TCRdb stores in-frame clones only, minus some. The repertoire includes 170,000 or so clones, around 80% of them detected once, and under 5% sits in the top ten. The sequenced sample consisted of PBMCs. These receptors originate from a man between 18 and 35 years old in good health and CMV-seronegative. The CDR3 runs from the conserved cysteine through the conserved F or W.

TRBJ1-5	TRBV19	CASSMSRGQPQHF
TRBJ2-7	TRBV28	CASSLSRAQQYF
TRBJ1-1	TRBV7-3	CASSPAGRGTEAFF
TRBJ2-1	TRBV7-9	CASSIWGTSVDEQFF
TRBJ1-2	TRBV27	CASSSSRVFMDGYTF
TRBJ1-1	TRBV28	CASSYRQGAGGAFF
TRBJ2-1	TRBV4-3	CASSHLDRGPYNEQFF
TRBJ1-2	TRBV5-6	CASQGGAWAYGYTF
TRBJ2-1	TRBV5-1	CASSVGTGDNEQFF
TRBJ1-1	TRBV7-6	CASSLASGNTEAFF
TRBJ2-1	TRBV7-9	CASSPREAGGPHEQFF
TRBJ1-1	TRBV27	CASSLSGLRGTEAFF
TRBJ1-4	TRBV6-5	CASSSGQGGEKLFF
TRBJ2-5	TRBV5-4	CASSGTSGKPQETQYF
TRBJ1-1	TRBV27	CASRENRENTEAFF
TRBJ1-6	TRBV11-2	CASSTPTGYNSPLHF
TRBJ2-2	TRBV2	CASSAPGTPNTGELFF
TRBJ2-7	TRBV6-1	CASSDLSYEQYF
TRBJ2-7	TRBV5-5	CASSLSFGYMFF
TRBJ1-6	TRBV5-1	CASSSSSITGPWGQRASPLHF
TRBJ2-1	TRBV9	CASSEGQGGVVNEQFF
TRBJ2-2	TRBV11-3	CASSRSDRGRYTGELFF
TRBJ1-2	TRBV4-1	CASSYGQGWSYTF
TRBJ1-6	TRBV7-6	CASSPSPDRGPTYNSPLHF
TRBJ2-5	TRBV2	CASNPGVKETQYF
TRBJ2-7	TRBV5-1	CASSLRGRGLDEQYF
TRBJ2-7	TRBV15	CATSRERGGDREQYF
TRBJ1-2	TRBV9	CASSVGDRVYGYTF